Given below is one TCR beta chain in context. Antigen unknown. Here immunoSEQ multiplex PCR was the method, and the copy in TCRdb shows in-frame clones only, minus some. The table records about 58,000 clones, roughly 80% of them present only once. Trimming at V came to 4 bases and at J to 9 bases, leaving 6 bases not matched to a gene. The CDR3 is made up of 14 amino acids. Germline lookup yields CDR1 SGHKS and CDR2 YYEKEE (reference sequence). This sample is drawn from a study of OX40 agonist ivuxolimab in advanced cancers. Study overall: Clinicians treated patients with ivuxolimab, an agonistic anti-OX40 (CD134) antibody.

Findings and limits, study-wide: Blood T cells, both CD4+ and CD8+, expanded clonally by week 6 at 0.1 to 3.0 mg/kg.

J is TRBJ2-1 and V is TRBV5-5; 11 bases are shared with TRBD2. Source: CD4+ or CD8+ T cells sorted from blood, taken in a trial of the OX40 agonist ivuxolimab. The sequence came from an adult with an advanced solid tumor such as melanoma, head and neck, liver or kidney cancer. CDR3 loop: CASSSGLAGIEQFF. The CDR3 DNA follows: TGTGCCAGCAGCAGCGGACTAGCGGGTATTGAGCAGTTCTTC.